The T cell receptor (beta chain) under discussion was sequenced for a study of T cell responses to AZD1222 COVID-19 vaccine. Whole-study context: Samples with a second dose at about 4 or about 12 weeks were pooled together. Study-level results: The study found vaccine-associated CD4 TCRs spanning spike, dominant at 160-218 and 743-854. The sample set comprised mostly white British donors with more females, and clonal diversity was possibly underestimated. Reports indicate that nearly half of spike-specific TCRs are directed at unmutated variant regions.

The table came from immunoSEQ multiplex PCR; TCRdb's copy has only in-frame clones and leaves some out. The repertoire has more than 95,000 clones, more than 80% of them found once; the top ten carry about 4.3%. Trimming pared 2 bases from V and 2 bases from J, leaving 5 bases between. Germline loops: CDR1 MDHEN, CDR2 SYDVKM. This CDR3 spans 13 amino acids. On this clone: What it binds is unknown.

The V and J genes are TRBV28 and TRBJ2-3; D remains ambiguous. The source of this sequence is an adult in good health. The sample consisted of peripheral blood, taken on day 0 of AZD1222 vaccination. CDR3 residues: CASSLGLTDTQYF. CDR3 DNA: TGTGCCAGCAGTTTAGGGCTCACAGATACGCAGTATTTT.